Reported below is one T cell receptor beta chain. At one end, the junction sequence differs from germline, possibly due to a read error. These data belong to a study of technical replicates of blood from several donors. Germline-derived CDR1 and CDR2 are LNHDA and SQIVND (reference sequence). The CDR3 has 12 amino acids. The table came from immunoSEQ multiplex PCR; TCRdb's copy has only in-frame clones and leaves some out. Among more than 90,000 clones, 85% to 95% were seen once, and the ten largest hold around 0.3%. This TCR came from a human donor in good health. This chain links TRBV19 with TRBJ1-5, with 9 bases that match TRBD1. The sample taken for sequencing was T cells isolated from PBMCs. CDR3 nucleotide sequence: TGTGCCAGTAGCACTAAACAGGGGGCAGTTTGGTTT. Translating gives CASSTKQGAVWF.